This T cell receptor beta chain came from a study of shared clonotypes between healthy human individuals (dated by TCRdb to 2018 to 2021). General notes on the study: The cohort comprised two women and three men aged 18 to 49 years. For each donor, CD4 naive and CD4 memory were each given three plates, CD8 naive was given two plates, and CD8 memory was given one plate. To estimate repertoire size and how much clonotypes are shared between individuals, the study performed deep sequencing of blood TCR repertoires from 4 to 6 healthy adults. Different laboratories and diverse techniques were used to prepare libraries and sequence TCR repertoires, to increase sequencing depth and limit assay-specific biases. Per donor, leukapheresis produced somewhere between about 0.9 and 10 billion PBMCs.

Per the germline V gene (reference sequence), MNHEY is the CDR1 and SMNVEV is the CDR2. Taken from cysteine to phenylalanine, the CDR3 has 13 residues. Just CDR3 DNA is preserved here, 39 bases in frame from base 1. The trim is 3 bases for V and 5 bases for J, with a gap of 8 bases between the germline ends. Using the deep immunoSEQ assay, TCR CDR3 regions were amplified from genomic DNA by multiplex PCR. Extracted genomic DNA from each cell subset was spread evenly across all wells of several immunoSEQ 96-well plates, with each plate serving as a replicate. For sorted subsets, 200 to 250 ng genomic DNA, equal to 30,000 to 35,000 T cell genomes, was loaded into each replicate PCR. Purified libraries were quantified with a Qubit 3.0 fluorometer, sized on a Bioanalyzer 2100, and re-quantified with the KAPA Library Quantification kit. Every immunoSEQ 96-well plate was sequenced on a dedicated single-read 150-cycle Illumina NextSeq 550 flow cell. Processing in the source paper ran as follows. Because the immunoSEQ output included only junctional sequences and no quality scores, the filtering could not be the same as the filtering used for full-length reads. Sequences were annotated with PyIR, a Python wrapper for IgBLAST v1.9, and V/J genes and CDR3 were assigned using IMGT germline references. Any read was removed if the V/J assignment was weak (E-value above 1e-6), the CDR3 was missing, or the read contained stop codons, out-of-frame junctions, or ambiguous translated residues. A V3J clonotype was defined by an identical inferred V gene, J gene, and CDR3 amino acid sequence. The percentage overlap between two repertoires was calculated by dividing the number of shared unique clonotypes by the size of the smaller repertoire. RTK rarefaction, the Chao1 estimator, and Recon v2.1 estimates of unobserved clonotypes were used to assess repertoire richness. For all TCRbeta clonotypes obtained by the gDNA method from a handful of donors, generation probabilities were computed with OLGA. TCRdb holds this immuneACCESS table with in-frame rearrangements only. Some clones are missing; in checked studies, unresolved V genes explain under half, and the rest has no known cause. V and J calls and clone size are given by that table; D and trimming were obtained from the DNA. Across this sample there are 650,000 to 700,000 clones, with 90% seen only once. The top ten clones comprise approximately 35% of the sample.

Healthy HIV-negative adults with no recently reported acute infections or vaccinations were included as donors. Every donor was a Caucasian adult living in Nashville, Tennessee, USA. CD8 memory samples combined magnetically selected CD45RO+ cells with CCR7-negative CD45RA+ effector memory (TemRA) cells. Blood was collected by leukapheresis, and PBMCs were isolated by Ficoll-Histopaque density gradient centrifugation and then cryopreserved in liquid nitrogen vapor phase. Analytical flow cytometry was used to check the purity and quantity of each magnetically sorted T cell population. From each sorted fraction, genomic DNA was isolated and quantified by UV absorbance on a Nanodrop 2000c. About this clone itself: Its specific antigen is unknown. Base qualities were left out, and no much larger clone turns up one base away.

Overall study results and their limits: Estimated clonotype richness was generally larger for naive than for memory subsets. Sampling was limited to blood, and TCR repertoires in tissue likely differ from TCR repertoires in blood. When a handful of donors were compared, the shared fraction of clonotypes was around 5.1% for naive CD4, over 3% for naive CD8, 2.3% for memory CD4, and around 0.4% for memory CD8. Rarefaction of sorted-subset datasets indicated incomplete sequencing despite the large sequencing depth. Because the study included a small number of donors, the genetic and exposure-history diversity represented was limited. Compared with non-shared clonotypes, clonotypes shared by all four sorted-subset donors had higher generation probabilities. Pairwise subsampling indicated that sequencing depth was expected to affect the degree of clonotype sharing among donors.

The V and J genes are TRBV27 and TRBJ1-5; a weak D assignment points to TRBD1 (6 bases agree). The receptor comes from a young man in good health. Some clones in this sample may be carry-over from other donors' samples. The material sequenced was memory CD8+ T cells from PBMCs. The intended sense of this specimen's cell subset or site label: CD45RO+ cells pooled with CCR7-negative TemRA cells. The nucleotides read TGTGCCAGCAGTTTGACAGGTCATCAGCCCCAGCATTTT. This sequence encodes CASSLTGHQPQHF.